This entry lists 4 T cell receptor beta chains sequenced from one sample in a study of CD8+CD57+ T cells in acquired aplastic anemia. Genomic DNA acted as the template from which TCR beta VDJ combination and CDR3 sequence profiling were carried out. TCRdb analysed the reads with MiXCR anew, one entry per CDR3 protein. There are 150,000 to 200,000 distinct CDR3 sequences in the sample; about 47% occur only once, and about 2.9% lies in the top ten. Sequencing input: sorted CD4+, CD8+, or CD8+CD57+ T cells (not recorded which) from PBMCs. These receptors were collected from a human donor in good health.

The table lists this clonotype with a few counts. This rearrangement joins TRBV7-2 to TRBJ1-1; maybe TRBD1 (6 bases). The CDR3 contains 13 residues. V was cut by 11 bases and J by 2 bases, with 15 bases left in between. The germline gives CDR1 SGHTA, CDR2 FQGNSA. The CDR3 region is CASTDSINTEAFF. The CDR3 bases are TGTGCCTCAACGGACAGCATAAACACTGAAGCTTTCTTT.

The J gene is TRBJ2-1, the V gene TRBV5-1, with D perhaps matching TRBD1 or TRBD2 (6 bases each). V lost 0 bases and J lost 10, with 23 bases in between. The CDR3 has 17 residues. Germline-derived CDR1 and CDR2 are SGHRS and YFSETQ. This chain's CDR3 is CASSLARGATGLEEQFF. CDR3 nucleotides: TGCGCCAGCAGCTTGGCGAGGGGGGCGACAGGATTGGAGGAGCAGTTCTTC.

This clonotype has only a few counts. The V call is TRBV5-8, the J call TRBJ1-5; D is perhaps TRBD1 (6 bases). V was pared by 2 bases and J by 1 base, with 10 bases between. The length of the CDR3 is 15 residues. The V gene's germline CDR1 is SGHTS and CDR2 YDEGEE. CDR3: CASSFQGPSNQPQHF. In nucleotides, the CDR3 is TGTGCCAGCAGCTTCCAGGGGCCCAGCAATCAGCCCCAGCATTTT.

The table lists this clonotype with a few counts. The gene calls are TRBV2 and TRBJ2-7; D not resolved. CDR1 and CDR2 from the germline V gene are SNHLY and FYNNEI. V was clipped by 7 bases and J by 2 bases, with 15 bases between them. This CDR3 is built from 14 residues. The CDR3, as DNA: TGTGCCAGCAACCTTGACGGTATGACCTACGAGCAGTACTTC. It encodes CASNLDGMTYEQYF. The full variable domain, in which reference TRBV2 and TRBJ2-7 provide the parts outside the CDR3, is EPEVTQTPSHQVTQMGQEVILRCVPISNHLYFYWYRQILGQKVEFLVSFYNNEISEKSEIFDDQFSVERPDGSNFTLKIRSTKLEDSAMYFCASNLDGMTYEQYFGPGTRLTVT.